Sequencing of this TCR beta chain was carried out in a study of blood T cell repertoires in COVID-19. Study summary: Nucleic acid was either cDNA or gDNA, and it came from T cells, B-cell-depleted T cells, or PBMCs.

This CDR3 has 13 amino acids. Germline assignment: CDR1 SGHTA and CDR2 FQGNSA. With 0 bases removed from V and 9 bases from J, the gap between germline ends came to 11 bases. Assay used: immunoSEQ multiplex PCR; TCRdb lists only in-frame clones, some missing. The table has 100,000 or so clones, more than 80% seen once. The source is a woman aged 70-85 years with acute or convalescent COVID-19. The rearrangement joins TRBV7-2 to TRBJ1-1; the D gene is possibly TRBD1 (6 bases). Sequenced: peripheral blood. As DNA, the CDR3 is TGTGCCAGCAGCTTAGCGCCCCGGGACAAAGCTTTCTTT. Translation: CASSLAPRDKAFF.